This T cell receptor (beta chain) appears in the sequencing data of a study of technical replicates of blood from several donors. Sequencing used immunoSEQ multiplex PCR; TCRdb keeps in-frame clones, though not all of them. The table has 68,000 or so clones, approximately 90% seen once. There are 13 residues in the CDR3. V trimming: 6 bases; J trimming: 4 bases; junction bases outside the gene matches: 5. Germline V gene sequence: CDR1 MNHEY, CDR2 SMNVEV (reference sequence). The chain carries TRBV27 and TRBJ2-7; 8 bases fit TRBD1. Input material: PBMCs. The TCR sequence derives from a human donor in good health. Some clones in this sample may be carry-over from other donors' samples. The CDR3 DNA is TGTGCCAGCAGCAACAGGGGGGTTTACGAGCAGTACTTC. Protein product: CASSNRGVYEQYF.